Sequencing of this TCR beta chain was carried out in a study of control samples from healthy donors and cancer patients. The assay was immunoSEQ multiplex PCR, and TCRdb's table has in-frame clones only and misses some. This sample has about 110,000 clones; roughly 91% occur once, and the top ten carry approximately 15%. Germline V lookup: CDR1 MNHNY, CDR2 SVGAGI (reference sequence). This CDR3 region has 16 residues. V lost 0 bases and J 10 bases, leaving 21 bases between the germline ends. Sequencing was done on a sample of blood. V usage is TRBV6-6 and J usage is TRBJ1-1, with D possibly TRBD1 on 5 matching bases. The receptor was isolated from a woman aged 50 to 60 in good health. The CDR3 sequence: CASSYSPGRGNRGAFF. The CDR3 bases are TGTGCCAGCAGTTACTCCCCAGGGCGGGGTAACCGTGGAGCTTTCTTT.